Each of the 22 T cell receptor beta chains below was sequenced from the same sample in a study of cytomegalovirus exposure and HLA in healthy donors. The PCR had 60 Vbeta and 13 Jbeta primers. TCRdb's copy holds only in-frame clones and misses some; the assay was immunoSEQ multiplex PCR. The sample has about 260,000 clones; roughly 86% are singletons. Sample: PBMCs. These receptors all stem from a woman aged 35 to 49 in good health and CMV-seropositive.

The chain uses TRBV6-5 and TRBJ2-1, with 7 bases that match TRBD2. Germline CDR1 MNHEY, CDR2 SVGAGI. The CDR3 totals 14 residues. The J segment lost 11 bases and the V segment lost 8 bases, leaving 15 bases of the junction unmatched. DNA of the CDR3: TGTGCCAGCGCCGCTGGCCTAGCGGCACATAAGCAGTTCTTC. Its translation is CASAAGLAAHKQFF.

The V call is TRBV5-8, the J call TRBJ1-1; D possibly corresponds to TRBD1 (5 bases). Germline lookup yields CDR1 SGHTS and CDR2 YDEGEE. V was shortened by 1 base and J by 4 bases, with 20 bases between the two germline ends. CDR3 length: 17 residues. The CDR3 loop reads CASSLNTITAGGTEAFF. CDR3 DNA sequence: TGTGCCAGCAGCTTGAATACGATCACCGCCGGGGGCACTGAAGCTTTCTTT.

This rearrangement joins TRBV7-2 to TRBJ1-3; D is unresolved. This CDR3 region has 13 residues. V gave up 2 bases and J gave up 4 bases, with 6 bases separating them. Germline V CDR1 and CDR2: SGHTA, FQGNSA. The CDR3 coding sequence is TGTGCCAGCAGCTTAATAGTCGGAAACACCATATATTTT. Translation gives CASSLIVGNTIYF.

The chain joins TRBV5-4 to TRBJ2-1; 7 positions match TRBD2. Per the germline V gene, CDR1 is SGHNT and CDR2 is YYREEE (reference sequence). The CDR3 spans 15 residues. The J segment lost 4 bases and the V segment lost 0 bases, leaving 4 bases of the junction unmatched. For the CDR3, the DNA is TGTGCCAGCAGCTTGGAACTAGCGCGTTACAATGAGCAGTTCTTC. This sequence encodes CASSLELARYNEQFF.

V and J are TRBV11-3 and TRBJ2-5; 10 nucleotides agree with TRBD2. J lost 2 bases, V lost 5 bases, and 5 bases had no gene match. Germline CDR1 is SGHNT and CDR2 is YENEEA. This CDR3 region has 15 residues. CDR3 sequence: CASSRGTSEQETQYF. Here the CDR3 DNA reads TGTGCCAGCAGCAGGGGGACTAGCGAGCAAGAGACCCAGTACTTC.

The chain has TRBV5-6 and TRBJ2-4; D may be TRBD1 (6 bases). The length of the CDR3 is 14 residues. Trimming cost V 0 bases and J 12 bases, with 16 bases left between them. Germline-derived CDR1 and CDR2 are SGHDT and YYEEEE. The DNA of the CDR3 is TGTGCCAGCAGCTTGGGGCAGGGTGTGGACAGTCAGTACTTC. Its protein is CASSLGQGVDSQYF.

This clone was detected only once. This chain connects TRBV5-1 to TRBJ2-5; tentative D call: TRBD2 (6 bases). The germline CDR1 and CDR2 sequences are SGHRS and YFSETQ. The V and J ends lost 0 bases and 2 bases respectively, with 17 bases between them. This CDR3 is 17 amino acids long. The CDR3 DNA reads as TGCGCCAGCAGCTTGGTGGGGTTGCGGGAAGTGCAAGAGACCCAGTACTTC. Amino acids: CASSLVGLREVQETQYF.

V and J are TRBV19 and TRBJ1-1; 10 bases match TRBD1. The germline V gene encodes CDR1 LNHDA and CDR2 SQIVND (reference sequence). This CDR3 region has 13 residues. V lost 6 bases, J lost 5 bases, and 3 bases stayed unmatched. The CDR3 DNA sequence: TGTGCCAGTAGCGACAGGGGGCAAACTGAAGCTTTCTTT. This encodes CASSDRGQTEAFF. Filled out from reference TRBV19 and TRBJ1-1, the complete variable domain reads DGGITQSPKYLFRKEGQNVTLSCEQNLNHDAMYWYRQDPGQGLRLIYYSQIVNDFQKGDIAEGYSVSREKKESFPLTVTSAQKNPTAFYLCASSDRGQTEAFFGQGTRLTVV.

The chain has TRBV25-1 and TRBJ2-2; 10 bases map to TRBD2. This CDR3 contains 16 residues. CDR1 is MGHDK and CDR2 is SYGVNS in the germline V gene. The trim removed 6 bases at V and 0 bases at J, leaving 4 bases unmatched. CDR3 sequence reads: CASSRTSGANTGELFF. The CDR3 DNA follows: TGTGCCAGCAGCCGGACTAGCGGAGCGAACACCGGGGAGCTGTTTTTT.

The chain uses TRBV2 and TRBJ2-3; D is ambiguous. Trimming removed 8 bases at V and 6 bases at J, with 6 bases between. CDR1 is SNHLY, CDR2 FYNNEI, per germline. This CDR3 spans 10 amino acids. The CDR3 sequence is CASSRDTQYF. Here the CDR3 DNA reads TGTGCCAGCTCCCGGGATACGCAGTATTTT.

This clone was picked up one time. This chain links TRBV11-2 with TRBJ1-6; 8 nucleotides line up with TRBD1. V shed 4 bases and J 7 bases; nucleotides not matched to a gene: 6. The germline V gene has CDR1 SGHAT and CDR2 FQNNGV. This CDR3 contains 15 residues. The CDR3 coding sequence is TGTGCCAGCAGCTACACGGGACAGGCCAATTCACCCCTCCACTTT. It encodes CASSYTGQANSPLHF.

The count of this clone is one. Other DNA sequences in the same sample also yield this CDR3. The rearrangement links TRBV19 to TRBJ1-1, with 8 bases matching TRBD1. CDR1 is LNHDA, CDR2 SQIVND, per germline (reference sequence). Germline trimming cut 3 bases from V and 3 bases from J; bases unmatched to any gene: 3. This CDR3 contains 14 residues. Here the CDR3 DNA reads TGTGCCAGTAGTATCCTGGACAGGGACACTGAAGCTTTCTTT. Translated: CASSILDRDTEAFF.

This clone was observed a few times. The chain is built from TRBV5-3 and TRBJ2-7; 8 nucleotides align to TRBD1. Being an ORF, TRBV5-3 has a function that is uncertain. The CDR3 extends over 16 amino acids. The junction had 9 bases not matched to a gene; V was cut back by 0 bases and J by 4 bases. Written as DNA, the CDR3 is TGTGCCAGAAGCTTGGGCGCGGACAGGGCCCAATACGAGCAGTACTTC. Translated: CARSLGADRAQYEQYF.

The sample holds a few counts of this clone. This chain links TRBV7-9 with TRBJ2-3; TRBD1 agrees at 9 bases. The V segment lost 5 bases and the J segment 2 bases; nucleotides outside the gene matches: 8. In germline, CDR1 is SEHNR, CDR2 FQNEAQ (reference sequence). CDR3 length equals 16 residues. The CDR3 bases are TGTGCCAGCAGCAAGCGACAGGGGGGGAACACAGATACGCAGTATTTT. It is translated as CASSKRQGGNTDTQYF. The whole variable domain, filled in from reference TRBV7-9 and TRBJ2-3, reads DTGVSQNPRHKITKRGQNVTFRCDPISEHNRLYWYRQTLGQGPEFLTYFQNEAQLEKSRLLSDRFSAERPKGSFSTLEIQRTEQGDSAMYLCASSKRQGGNTDTQYFGPGTRLTVL.

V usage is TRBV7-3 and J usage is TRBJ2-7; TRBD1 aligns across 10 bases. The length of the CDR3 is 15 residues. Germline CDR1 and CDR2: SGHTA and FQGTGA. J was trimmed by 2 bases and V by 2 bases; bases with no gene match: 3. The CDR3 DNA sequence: TGTGCCAGCAGCTTAGAAGGACAGGGGGCCTACGAGCAGTACTTC. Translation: CASSLEGQGAYEQYF.

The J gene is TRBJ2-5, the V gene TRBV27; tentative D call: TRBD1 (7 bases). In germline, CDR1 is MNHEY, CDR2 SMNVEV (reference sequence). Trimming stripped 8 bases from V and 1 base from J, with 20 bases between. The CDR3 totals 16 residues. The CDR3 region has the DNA TGTGCCAGCCGTCAGGGGGTTAGCGGATTCCAAGAGACCCAGTACTTC. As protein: CASRQGVSGFQETQYF.

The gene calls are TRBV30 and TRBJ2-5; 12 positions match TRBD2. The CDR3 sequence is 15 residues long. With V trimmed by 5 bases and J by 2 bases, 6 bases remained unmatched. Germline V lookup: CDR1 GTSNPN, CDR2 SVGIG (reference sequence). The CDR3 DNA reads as TGTGCCTGGGGGGGTGGACTAGCGGGACAAGAGACCCAGTACTTC. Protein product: CAWGGGLAGQETQYF. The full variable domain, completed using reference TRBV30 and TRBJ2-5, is SQTIHQWPATLVQPVGSPLSLECTVEGTSNPNLYWYRQAAGRGLQLLFYSVGIGQISSEVPQNLSASRPQDRQFILSSKKLLLSDSGFYLCAWGGGLAGQETQYFGPGTRLLVL.

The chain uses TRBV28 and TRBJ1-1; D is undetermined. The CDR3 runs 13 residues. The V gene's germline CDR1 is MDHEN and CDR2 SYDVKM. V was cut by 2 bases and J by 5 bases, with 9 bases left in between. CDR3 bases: TGTGCCAGCAGTTTAGCCCCGAGGACTGAAGCTTTCTTT. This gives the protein CASSLAPRTEAFF.

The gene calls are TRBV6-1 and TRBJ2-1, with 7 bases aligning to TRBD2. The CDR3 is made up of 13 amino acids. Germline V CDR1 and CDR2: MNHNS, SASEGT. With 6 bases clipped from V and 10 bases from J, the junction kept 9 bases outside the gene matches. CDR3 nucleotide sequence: TGTGCCAGCAGGGAGGGACTATTCATCGAGCAGTTCTTC. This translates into CASREGLFIEQFF.

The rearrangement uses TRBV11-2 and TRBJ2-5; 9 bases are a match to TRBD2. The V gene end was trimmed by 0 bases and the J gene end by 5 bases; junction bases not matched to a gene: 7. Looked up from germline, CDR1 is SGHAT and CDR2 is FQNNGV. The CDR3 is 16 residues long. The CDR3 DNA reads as TGTGCCAGCAGCTTAGATCGGGGTAGCGGGAGTGAGACCCAGTACTTC. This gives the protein CASSLDRGSGSETQYF.

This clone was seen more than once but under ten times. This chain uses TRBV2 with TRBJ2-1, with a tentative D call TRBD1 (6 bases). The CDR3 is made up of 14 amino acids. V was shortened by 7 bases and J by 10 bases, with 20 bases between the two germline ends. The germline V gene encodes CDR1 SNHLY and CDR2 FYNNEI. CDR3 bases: TGTGCCAGCACTCTACTAGAGGGGGACGGCGAGCAGTTCTTC. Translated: CASTLLEGDGEQFF.

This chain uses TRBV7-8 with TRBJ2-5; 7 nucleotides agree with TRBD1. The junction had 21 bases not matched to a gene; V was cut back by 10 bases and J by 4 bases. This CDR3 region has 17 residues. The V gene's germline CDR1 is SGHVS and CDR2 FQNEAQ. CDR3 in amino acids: CATRPTGYIGFGETQYF. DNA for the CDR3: TGTGCCACGAGACCGACAGGGTACATAGGGTTCGGAGAGACCCAGTACTTC.